This T cell receptor beta chain was retrieved from a study of T cells in Graves' hyperthyroidism and ophthalmopathy. Study-level findings and limits: Before onset, ophthalmopathy was predicted by the model a median about six months earlier.

CDR1 is MGHRA and CDR2 is YSYEKL in the germline V gene. Trimming took 1 base from V and 2 from J, leaving 12 bases between them. This CDR3 contains 15 residues. Amplification targeted TCR beta CDR3 regions from RNA transcripts. First-round RT-PCR with HTBI primers amplified the TCR CDR3 region. From the multiplex PCR reads, TCRdb called clonotypes with MiXCR, one entry per CDR3 protein. There are under 350,000 distinct CDR3 sequences in the sample; less than 30% occur only once, and approximately 30% lies in the top ten. This clonotype was counted ten times or more. The antigen remains unidentified. The origin of this receptor is a man aged 35-49 years with Graves' hyperthyroidism that later progressed to Graves' ophthalmopathy. What was sequenced was blood. This chain links TRBV4-1 with TRBJ2-7; D is unclear. CDR3 loop: CASSQVIRTAYEQYF. The CDR3 coding sequence is TGCGCCAGCAGCCAAGTCATCCGAACAGCCTACGAGCAGTACTTC.